This passage covers 32 T cell receptor beta chains from one sample sequenced in a study of radiotherapy plus CTLA-4 blockade in lung cancer. The method was immunoSEQ multiplex PCR; TCRdb's version includes in-frame clones alone and lacks a portion of them. The sample contains about 60,000 clones, 70% to 80% of which appear only once. Source: peripheral blood, taken from a patient treated with radiotherapy plus ipilimumab. The source of these receptors is a human donor with non-small cell lung cancer whose response to radiotherapy plus ipilimumab could not be evaluated.

In this sample, this clone turned up once. The chain recombines TRBV18 with TRBJ2-7; 8 bases agree with TRBD1. Losses at the gene ends were 3 bases for V and 5 bases for J; bases not matched to a gene: 9. CDR1 KGHSH and CDR2 LQKENI come from the germline V gene. The CDR3 has 15 residues. The CDR3 loop reads CASSPPRTGINEQYF. The CDR3 bases are TGTGCCAGCTCACCGCCTCGGACAGGGATTAACGAGCAGTACTTC.

A few counts support this clone. The rearrangement joins TRBV6-4 to TRBJ1-2; 8 bases match TRBD1. Germline loops: CDR1 MRHNA, CDR2 SNTAGT. Unmatched junction bases numbered 1, after V lost 3 bases and J lost 10 bases. This CDR3 is 11 amino acids long. CDR3 region: CASSEGQAYTF. DNA for the CDR3: TGTGCCAGCAGTGAGGGACAGGCCTACACCTTC.

In its sample, this clone was seen once. This CDR3 reads CASSRFSGTGSGYTF. The CDR3 DNA reads TGCGCCAGCAGCCGATTTTCCGGGACAGGGAGTGGCTACACCTTC. The V call is TRBV4-3, the J call TRBJ1-2; 9 nucleotides agree with TRBD1. From germline, CDR1 is LGHNA and CDR2 YSLEER. The trim removed 4 bases at V and 7 bases at J, leaving 10 bases unmatched. The CDR3 extends over 15 amino acids.

This clone appeared a single time. Other DNA sequences in this specimen translate into the identical CDR3. V usage is TRBV5-6 and J usage is TRBJ1-4; TRBD1 matches at 9 bases. The V gene end was trimmed by 4 bases and the J gene end by 0 bases; junction bases not matched to a gene: 4. The V gene's germline CDR1 is SGHDT and CDR2 YYEEEE. The CDR3 has 16 residues. The CDR3 DNA follows: TGTGCCAGCAGCCCATGGGACAGGGCAACTAATGAAAAACTGTTTTTT. Amino acid sequence: CASSPWDRATNEKLFF.

This clone was found once. V usage is TRBV10-3 and J usage is TRBJ1-2, with a weak D call TRBD1 (6 bases). The CDR3 totals 16 residues. Germline V gene sequence: CDR1 ENHRY, CDR2 SYGVKD. The V gene lost 0 bases and the J gene lost 9 bases, with 20 bases spanning the gap. For the CDR3, the DNA is TGTGCCATCAGTGAGTCGACTTATAGAAGGGACACAAGCTACACCTTC. Translated: CAISESTYRRDTSYTF.

V is TRBV5-1 and J is TRBJ2-7; TRBD2 matches at 10 bases. This CDR3 region has 17 residues. CDR1 is SGHRS and CDR2 is YFSETQ in the germline V gene. J gave up 0 bases and V 4 bases, and 10 bases lay outside the gene matches. The CDR3 loop reads CASSIDGTSESSYEQYF. CDR3 bases: TGCGCCAGCAGCATTGATGGGACTAGCGAGAGCTCCTACGAGCAGTACTTC.

The rearrangement links TRBV2 to TRBJ2-3; 13 bases match TRBD2. The CDR3 length is 16 residues. In germline, CDR1 is SNHLY, CDR2 FYNNEI. V lost 4 bases to trimming and J lost 5 bases; unmatched junction nucleotides: 6. CDR3 loop: CASSAGLAGRGDTQYF. Here the CDR3 DNA reads TGTGCCAGCAGTGCGGGACTAGCGGGACGGGGAGATACGCAGTATTTT.

This chain connects TRBV5-1 to TRBJ2-7; perhaps TRBD1 as D (6 bases). The V end was cut by 2 bases, the J end by 3 bases, with 15 bases between. Germline V gene data show CDR1 as SGHRS and CDR2 as YFSETQ. This CDR3 is built from 15 residues. The CDR3 region is CASSFTRDTGYEQYF. CDR3 bases: TGCGCCAGCAGCTTTACCCGGGACACGGGCTACGAGCAGTACTTC.

The chain recombines TRBV28 with TRBJ1-2, with D possibly TRBD1 on 6 matching bases. This CDR3 has 14 amino acids. In germline, CDR1 is MDHEN, CDR2 SYDVKM. Trimming cost V 5 bases and J 12 bases, with 22 bases left between them. The CDR3 protein is CASSLGSQTGRDTF. In DNA, the CDR3 is TGTGCCAGCAGTCTGGGTAGTCAGACAGGAAGAGACACCTTC.

This sequence joins TRBV28 and TRBJ1-1; perhaps TRBD1 as D (5 bases). V lost 2 bases and J lost 9, with 10 bases in between. This CDR3 region has 12 residues. CDR1 is MDHEN, CDR2 SYDVKM, per germline. The CDR3 DNA reads TGTGCCAGCAGTTTAGCGGCAGGGCAAGCTTTCTTT. This encodes CASSLAAGQAFF.

The table lists this clone with a count of one. The chain couples TRBV5-1 to TRBJ2-7; 13 nucleotides match TRBD2. Per the germline V gene, CDR1 is SGHRS and CDR2 is YFSETQ. Losses at the gene ends were 1 base for V and 5 bases for J; bases not matched to a gene: 6. The length of the CDR3 is 16 residues. In DNA form, the CDR3 reads TGCGCCAGCAGCTTGACGGGACTAGCGGGACGGAACGAGCAGTACTTC. This encodes CASSLTGLAGRNEQYF.

This clone was picked up a small number of times. This chain uses TRBV5-4 with TRBJ2-1, with D unresolved. Germline CDR1 and CDR2: SGHNT and YYREEE (reference sequence). Deletions cut 0 bases from V and 0 bases from J, with 7 bases between. This CDR3 is built from 15 residues. The CDR3 nucleotides are TGTGCCAGCAGCTTGGGACTGAGCTCCTACAATGAGCAGTTCTTC. It is translated as CASSLGLSSYNEQFF.

This clone was picked up a small number of times. The V call is TRBV27, the J call TRBJ2-2, with D uncertain. There are 14 residues in the CDR3. V shed 3 bases and J shed 1 base, with 6 bases lying between them. Germline CDR1 MNHEY, CDR2 SMNVEV (reference sequence). The CDR3, as DNA: TGTGCCAGCAGTTTTACGCGGAACACCGGGGAGCTGTTTTTT. Protein: CASSFTRNTGELFF.

The chain is built from TRBV9 and TRBJ1-2; no definite D call. The germline gives CDR1 SGDLS, CDR2 YYNGEE. The CDR3 is made up of 14 amino acids. Between the trimmed V and J ends, which lost 6 bases and 4 bases, there was a span of 16 bases. The CDR3 DNA reads TGTGCCAGCACCCCCCAATTCGGACTCTATGGCTACACCTTC. Translating gives CASTPQFGLYGYTF. The entire variable domain, with the rest obtained from reference TRBV9 and TRBJ1-2, is as follows: DSGVTQTPKHLITATGQRVTLRCSPRSGDLSVYWYQQSLDQGLQFLIQYYNGEERAKGNILERFSAQQFPDLHSELNLSSLELGDSALYFCASTPQFGLYGYTFGSGTRLTVV.

The CDR3 nucleotides read TGCGCCAGCAGTACTAGCGGGAGGGACAATGAGCAGTTCTTC. This encodes CASSTSGRDNEQFF. The chain links TRBV5-1 to TRBJ2-1, with TRBD2 matching 13 bases. V dropped 5 bases and J dropped 5; count of bases not matched to a gene: 1. CDR3 length: 14 amino acids. Germline CDR1 reads SGHRS; CDR2 reads YFSETQ.

In its sample, this clone was seen a few times. The V call is TRBV6-1, the J call TRBJ1-5, with D perhaps TRBD1 (5 bases). V was pared by 7 bases and J by 2 bases, with 15 bases between. CDR3 length: 15 amino acids. Per the germline V gene, CDR1 is MNHNS and CDR2 is SASEGT. CDR3 in DNA: TGTGCCAGCACGGGGGAGGACGGTGGCAATCAGCCCCAGCATTTT. Protein: CASTGEDGGNQPQHF.

The chain combines TRBV5-1 with TRBJ2-3, with 8 nucleotides matching TRBD2. The V gene end was trimmed by 0 bases and the J gene end by 0 bases; junction bases not matched to a gene: 9. There are 18 residues in the CDR3. Germline V gives CDR1 SGHRS, CDR2 YFSETQ. The CDR3: CASSLGPGASGSTDTQYF. The CDR3 region has the DNA TGCGCCAGCAGCTTGGGCCCCGGGGCTAGCGGGAGCACAGATACGCAGTATTTT.

V usage is TRBV18 and J usage is TRBJ2-3, with D possibly matching TRBD2 (6 bases). This CDR3 is built from 15 residues. CDR1 KGHSH and CDR2 LQKENI come from the germline V gene. Between the trimmed V and J ends, which lost 3 bases and 3 bases, there was a span of 13 bases. The CDR3 DNA follows: TGTGCCAGCTCACCCAGTGGGGGGAGAACAGATACGCAGTATTTT. It is translated as CASSPSGGRTDTQYF.

This clone came up a few times. V and J are TRBV2 and TRBJ2-5, with D possibly matching TRBD1 (7 bases). The CDR3 covers 15 residues. Germline CDR1 is SNHLY and CDR2 is FYNNEI. Trimming cost V 4 bases and J 1 base, with 13 bases left between them. The CDR3 here is CASSGGTVIQETQYF. The CDR3 region has the DNA TGTGCCAGCAGTGGCGGGACAGTAATCCAAGAGACCCAGTACTTC.

V is TRBV5-1 and J is TRBJ1-1; the D is unclear. The ends were cut back, 6 bases at V and 6 bases at J, with 15 bases in the middle. CDR1 and CDR2 from the germline V gene are SGHRS and YFSETQ. CDR3 length: 13 residues. The CDR3, as DNA: TGCGCCAGCACCCCGGGAATTAACGCTGAAGCTTTCTTT. This translates into CASTPGINAEAFF.

This clone has only one observation. This chain joins TRBV2 and TRBJ2-1; 8 nucleotides align to TRBD2. The CDR3 covers 14 residues. Germline loops: CDR1 SNHLY, CDR2 FYNNEI. J lost 7 bases, V lost 7 bases, and 9 bases had no gene match. The CDR3 reads CASTGVAGPNEQFF. DNA for the CDR3: TGTGCCAGCACGGGGGTAGCGGGGCCAAATGAGCAGTTCTTC.

The V call is TRBV5-8, the J call TRBJ1-5, with D possibly being TRBD1 (6 bases). The CDR3 spans 14 residues. Germline CDR1 is SGHTS and CDR2 is YDEGEE. Trimming stripped 3 bases from V and 4 bases from J, with 11 bases between. CDR3 sequence (DNA): TGTGCCAGCAGCTCACTCAGGGGAAATCAGCCCCAGCATTTT. Amino acid sequence: CASSSLRGNQPQHF.

The chain uses TRBV9 and TRBJ2-2; 12 nucleotides match TRBD2. Germline CDR1 SGDLS, CDR2 YYNGEE. This CDR3 contains 16 residues. V trimming: 4 bases; J trimming: 3 bases; junction bases outside the gene matches: 4. The CDR3 sequence is CASSLGTSGYTGELFF. In DNA form, the CDR3 reads TGTGCCAGCAGCCTCGGGACTAGCGGGTACACCGGGGAGCTGTTTTTT.

The gene calls are TRBV5-1 and TRBJ2-5, with TRBD2 matching over 13 bases. Germline-derived CDR1 and CDR2 are SGHRS and YFSETQ. The V segment lost 4 bases and the J segment 2 bases; nucleotides outside the gene matches: 2. This CDR3 is built from 15 residues. CDR3 in DNA: TGCGCCAGCAGCCCGGGACTAGCGGGACAAGAGACCCAGTACTTC. Protein: CASSPGLAGQETQYF.

The chain couples TRBV4-1 to TRBJ2-7; TRBD1 aligns across 11 bases. The CDR3 contains 13 residues. V dropped 1 base and J dropped 13; count of bases not matched to a gene: 6. From germline, CDR1 is MGHRA and CDR2 YSYEKL. CDR3: CASSQGTGGPDYF. The CDR3 DNA reads TGCGCCAGCAGCCAAGGGACAGGGGGCCCAGATTACTTC.

V usage is TRBV28 and J usage is TRBJ1-2; TRBD1 might be the D (5 bases). V was trimmed by 5 bases and J by 1 base, leaving 8 bases between them. CDR3 length: 13 amino acids. CDR1 and CDR2 from the germline V gene are MDHEN and SYDVKM. DNA of the CDR3: TGTGCCAGCAGTCGACAGAGTAACTATGGCTACACCTTC. It codes for CASSRQSNYGYTF.

This clone was observed a handful of times. J is TRBJ1-3 and V is TRBV4-2, with TRBD1 matching 8 bases. Germline CDR1 LGHNA, CDR2 YNFKEQ. The CDR3 has 15 residues. V shed 5 bases and J 5 bases; nucleotides not matched to a gene: 8. The CDR3 spells CASSLTTGGRNTIYF. CDR3 bases: TGTGCCAGCAGCTTGACAACAGGGGGGAGAAACACCATATATTTT.

The chain combines TRBV18 with TRBJ1-1; a possible D gene is TRBD1 (6 bases). Germline V gene sequence: CDR1 KGHSH, CDR2 LQKENI. CDR3 length: 13 amino acids. V was trimmed by 2 bases and J by 2 bases, leaving 6 bases between them. The CDR3 DNA is TGTGCCAGCTCACCAGGGGGCAACACTGAAGCTTTCTTT. Encoded protein: CASSPGGNTEAFF.

The rearrangement uses TRBV5-1 and TRBJ1-6, with TRBD1 as a possible D gene (6 bases). The CDR3 consists of 15 residues. Germline CDR1 reads SGHRS; CDR2 reads YFSETQ. Trimming shortened V by 0 bases and J by 9 bases, and 13 bases separated the two germline ends. This chain's CDR3 is CASSLGSGESSPLHF. The CDR3 DNA reads TGCGCCAGCAGCTTGGGGTCAGGGGAAAGTTCACCCCTCCACTTT. Looking up the rest from reference TRBV5-1 and TRBJ1-6 gives the full variable domain: KAGVTQTPRYLIKTRGQQVTLSCSPISGHRSVSWYQQTPGQGLQFLFEYFSETQRNKGNFPGRFSGRQFSNSRSEMNVSTLELGDSALYLCASSLGSGESSPLHFGNGTRLTVT.

The rearrangement joins TRBV4-1 to TRBJ2-1, with 11 positions matching TRBD2. The CDR3 is made up of 15 amino acids. Germline loops: CDR1 MGHRA, CDR2 YSYEKL. Trimming at V came to 2 bases and at J to 6 bases, leaving 3 bases not matched to a gene. CDR3 region: CASSQLAGGGNEQFF. CDR3 nucleotides: TGCGCCAGCAGCCAACTAGCGGGGGGCGGCAATGAGCAGTTCTTC.

The gene calls are TRBV5-1 and TRBJ1-2; D perhaps matches TRBD1 (5 bases). The V end was cut by 5 bases, the J end by 5 bases, with 13 bases between. Germline CDR1 reads SGHRS; CDR2 reads YFSETQ. There are 13 residues in the CDR3. CDR3 in amino acids: CASSLDTEYGYTF. The CDR3 region has the DNA TGCGCCAGCAGTCTGGACACGGAGTATGGCTACACCTTC.

With respect to this clone: A junction end diverges from the germline sequence, so it may reflect a read error. The gene calls are TRBV29-1 and TRBJ2-1; 12 bases align to TRBD2. This CDR3 comprises 15 residues. In germline, CDR1 is SQVTM, CDR2 ANQGSEA. CDR3 region: CSVSGLAGAYSEQFF. CDR3 nucleotide sequence: TGCAGCGTTTCGGGACTAGCGGGCGCCTACAGTGAGCAGTTCTTC.